The rows below give T cell receptor beta chains drawn from one sample of a study of CD4 and CD8 cells across lung adenocarcinoma regions. One entry per CDR3 protein results from TCRdb running MiXCR on the PCR reads. The sample carries 4,200 or so distinct CDR3 sequences, 45% to 60% recorded once. The sample consisted of CD4+ T cells from the center of a lung tumor. All receptors derive from a female donor with lung adenocarcinoma. The CD4 and CD8 labels of this study may be unreliable. The CDR3 runs from the conserved cysteine through the conserved F or W. Fields, in order: CDR3 protein, CDR3 DNA, clone size, D gene, V gene, J gene. A D gene is named only where the DNA matches it firmly. Clone size is given for some rows only: seen once, a few or many times, or a class if the clone is expanded.

CASSFGGETYEQYF	TGTGCCAGCAGTTTCGGCGGGGAAACCTACGAGCAGTACTTC	-	-	TRBV12-3/TRBV12-4	TRBJ2-7
CASSNWADTQYF	TGTGCCAGCAGTAACTGGGCGGATACGCAGTATTTT	-	-	TRBV6-5	TRBJ2-3
CASKSGRGGTQFF	TGTGCCAGCAAGTCCGGCAGGGGGGGGACCCAGTTCTTC	-	-	TRBV6-1	TRBJ2-1
CASRASGPSYNEQFF	TGTGCCAGCAGAGCTAGCGGGCCGTCCTACAATGAGCAGTTCTTC	medium-sized	TRBD2	TRBV6-1	TRBJ2-1
CASSSGTGAYF	TGTGCCAGCAGTTCCGGGACAGGGGCATATTTT	-	TRBD1	TRBV27	TRBJ2-5
CASSGLAGVHEQFF	TGTGCCAGCAGTGGGCTAGCGGGAGTACATGAGCAGTTCTTC	medium-sized	TRBD2	TRBV6-1	TRBJ2-1
CASSEAGGSTDTQYF	TGCGCCAGCAGTGAAGCGGGAGGGAGCACAGATACGCAGTATTTT	large	TRBD2	TRBV4-1	TRBJ2-3
CASSYSTANTEAFF	TGTGCCAGCAGTTACTCGACAGCGAACACTGAAGCTTTCTTT	-	-	TRBV6-5	TRBJ1-1
CASSRDNRDRLSTGAQYF	TGTGCCAGCAGTCGAGATAACCGGGACAGGTTATCCACCGGGGCGCAGTATTTT	-	TRBD1	TRBV6-1	TRBJ2-3
CASSTGGPGELFF	TGTGCCAGCAGTACAGGGGGTCCCGGGGAGCTGTTTTTT	large	TRBD1	TRBV27	TRBJ2-2
CASSYSARGAKDTQYF	TGTGCCAGCAGTTACTCGGCTCGCGGAGCCAAAGACACGCAGTATTTC	once	-	TRBV6-7	TRBJ2-3
CASSESTGERNEQYF	TGCGCCAGCAGTGAATCGACAGGGGAGAGGAATGAGCAGTACTTC	-	TRBD1	TRBV10-1	TRBJ2-4
CASSQGLATYNEQFF	TGCGCCAGCAGCCAAGGCCTAGCCACCTACAATGAGCAGTTCTTC	medium-sized	-	TRBV4-1	TRBJ2-1
CASSPFSGRSTDTQYF	TGTGCCAGCAGCCCCTTTAGCGGGAGAAGCACAGATACGCAGTATTTT	medium-sized	TRBD2	TRBV7-2	TRBJ2-3
CASRTGTSKEQFF	TGTGCCAGCAGAACGGGGACTAGCAAGGAGCAGTTCTTC	-	TRBD2	TRBV6-1	TRBJ2-1
CASSVSGTGTEAFF	TGTGCCAGCAGCGTATCTGGGACAGGGACTGAAGCTTTCTTT	-	TRBD1	TRBV9	TRBJ1-1
CASSWAGTDTDTQYF	TGTGCCAGCAGCTGGGCAGGGACAGACACAGATACGCAGTATTTT	medium-sized	TRBD1	TRBV7-2	TRBJ2-3
CASSQDRGNGIYTF	TGCGCCAGCAGCCAAGATCGGGGTAACGGGATCTACACCTTC	few	-	TRBV4-1	TRBJ1-2
CASSVGLAEYNEQFF	TGTGCCAGCAGCGTCGGACTAGCGGAATACAATGAGCAGTTCTTC	-	TRBD2	TRBV9	TRBJ2-1
CAISLGQAGGTDTQYF	TGTGCCATCAGCTTGGGACAGGCGGGAGGCACAGATACGCAGTATTTT	medium-sized	-	TRBV10-3	TRBJ2-3
CATSYTDTQYF	TGTGCCACCAGTTACACAGATACGCAGTATTTT	-	-	TRBV24-1	TRBJ2-3
CASSDRDADTQYF	TGTGCCAGCAGCGACAGGGATGCAGATACGCAGTATTTT	-	TRBD1	TRBV6-1	TRBJ2-3
CASSFGQINEQFF	TGTGCCAGCAGTTTTGGGCAGATCAATGAGCAGTTCTTC	medium-sized	-	TRBV27	TRBJ2-1
CASSVAGATDTQYF	TGTGCCAGCAGCGTAGCGGGGGCCACAGATACGCAGTATTTT	-	-	TRBV9	TRBJ2-3
CASGLVQGQGFNEKLFF	TGTGCTAGTGGTTTGGTACAGGGGCAGGGCTTCAATGAAAAACTGTTTTTT	-	TRBD1	TRBV12-5	TRBJ1-4
CASSFGIQETQYF	TGTGCCAGCAGTTTTGGGATCCAAGAGACCCAGTACTTC	-	-	TRBV27	TRBJ2-5
CASSLAERDEQFF	TGTGCCAGCAGTTTGGCGGAGAGGGATGAGCAGTTCTTC	-	-	TRBV27	TRBJ2-1
CASRLAGGDTQYF	TGTGCCAGCAGGTTGGCGGGCGGGGATACGCAGTATTTT	medium-sized	-	TRBV6-1	TRBJ2-3
CASAGREWDTQYF	TGTGCCAGCGCAGGGCGGGAGTGGGATACGCAGTATTTT	-	TRBD2	TRBV6-1	TRBJ2-3
CASSPTNVKETQYF	TGTGCCAGCAGCCCAACCAACGTTAAGGAGACCCAGTACTTC	-	-	TRBV7-6	TRBJ2-5
CATSTGLNEKLFF	TGTGCCACCTCGACAGGGTTGAATGAAAAACTGTTTTTT	few	TRBD1	TRBV7-6	TRBJ1-4
CASSPTGRIYEQYF	TGTGCCAGCAGTCCGACAGGGAGAATCTACGAGCAGTACTTC	few	TRBD1	TRBV12-3/TRBV12-4	TRBJ2-7
CSAGDGGGERETQYF	TGCAGTGCGGGGGATGGGGGCGGGGAGCGAGAGACCCAGTATTTC	-	-	TRBV20-1	TRBJ2-3